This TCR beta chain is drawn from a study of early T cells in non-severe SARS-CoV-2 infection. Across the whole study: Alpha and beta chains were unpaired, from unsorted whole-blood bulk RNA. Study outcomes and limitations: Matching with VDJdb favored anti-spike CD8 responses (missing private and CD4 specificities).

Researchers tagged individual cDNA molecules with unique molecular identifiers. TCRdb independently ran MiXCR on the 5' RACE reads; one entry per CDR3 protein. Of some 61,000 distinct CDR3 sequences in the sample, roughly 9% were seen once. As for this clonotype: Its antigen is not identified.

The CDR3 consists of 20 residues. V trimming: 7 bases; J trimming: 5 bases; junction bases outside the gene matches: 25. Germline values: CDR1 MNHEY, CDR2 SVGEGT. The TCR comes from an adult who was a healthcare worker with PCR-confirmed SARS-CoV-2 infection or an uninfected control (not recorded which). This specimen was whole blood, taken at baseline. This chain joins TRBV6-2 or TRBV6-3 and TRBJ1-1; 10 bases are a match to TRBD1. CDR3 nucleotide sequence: TGTGCCAGCACGAAGGGAACCCTAGGCTACGGGACAGGGGCCGGGACTGAAGCTTTCTTT. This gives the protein CASTKGTLGYGTGAGTEAFF.